Following are 11 T cell receptor beta chains from one sample sequenced in a study of somatic mutations in cytotoxic T cells in rheumatoid arthritis. The data were produced by immunoSEQ multiplex PCR, yet TCRdb's version contains in-frame clones alone and is incomplete. Of thousands of clones listed, 79% were seen once; the top ten hold approximately 6.8%. The specimen sequenced was CD8+ T cells sorted from blood. These receptors all stem from an adult with rheumatoid arthritis.

The chain couples TRBV4-1 to TRBJ2-5; 12 bases line up with TRBD2. Trimming removed 5 bases from V and 5 bases from J; junction bases left unmatched: 9. Germline V gene sequence: CDR1 MGHRA, CDR2 YSYEKL. The CDR3 totals 16 residues. This CDR3 reads CASSDTLAGGLETQYF. CDR3 bases: TGCGCCAGCAGCGACACCCTAGCGGGGGGGTTGGAGACCCAGTACTTC.

The chain links TRBV6-5 to TRBJ2-7; D assignment may be TRBD1 or TRBD2 (6 bases each). The V and J ends lost 6 bases and 0 bases respectively, with 15 bases between them. Germline CDR1 reads MNHEY; CDR2 reads SVGAGI. The CDR3 is 15 residues long. For the CDR3, the DNA is TGTGCCAGCAGAAAGGGGGAGGTTAGCTCCTACGAGCAGTACTTC. Amino acids: CASRKGEVSSYEQYF.

The chain combines TRBV7-9 with TRBJ2-7; D possibly corresponds to TRBD1 (5 bases). CDR1 and CDR2 from the germline V gene are SEHNR and FQNEAQ (reference sequence). Trimming left V 4 bases short and J 2 bases short, with 21 bases between. The length of the CDR3 is 17 residues. Written as DNA, the CDR3 is TGTGCCAGCAGCTCGAAGGACACGGACATGACCCCCTACGAGCAGTACTTC. It codes for CASSSKDTDMTPYEQYF. The variable domain in full, completed from reference TRBV7-9 and TRBJ2-7, reads DTGVSQNPRHKITKRGQNVTFRCDPISEHNRLYWYRQTLGQGPEFLTYFQNEAQLEKSRLLSDRFSAERPKGSFSTLEIQRTEQGDSAMYLCASSSKDTDMTPYEQYFGPGTRLTVT.

This clone was recorded only once. The V call is TRBV5-6, the J call TRBJ1-5; TRBD1 agrees at 8 bases. The CDR3 loop spans 16 amino acids. V was pared by 4 bases and J by 4 bases, with 10 bases of the junction left unmatched. The germline gives CDR1 SGHDT, CDR2 YYEEEE. The CDR3 coding sequence is TGTGCCAGCAGCCAGCGGACAGGGCGGGAAAATCAGCCCCAGCATTTT. Amino acid sequence: CASSQRTGRENQPQHF.

The chain couples TRBV19 to TRBJ1-1; D gene unclear. Trimming pared 6 bases from V and 5 bases from J, leaving 19 bases between. This CDR3 is built from 15 residues. Per germline, CDR1 LNHDA and CDR2 SQIVND (reference sequence). The CDR3 protein is CASSPRVGGFTEAFF. The CDR3 DNA sequence: TGTGCCAGTAGCCCCCGGGTGGGCGGTTTTACTGAAGCTTTCTTT.

This sequence joins TRBV2 and TRBJ2-7, with D maybe TRBD1 (6 bases). Germline CDR1 is SNHLY and CDR2 is FYNNEI. The CDR3 is 15 residues long. V was trimmed by 10 bases and J by 2 bases, leaving 21 bases between them. The CDR3 nucleotides read TGTGCCATCGGCAGTCCCCAGGGGAAGGCCTACGAGCAGTACTTC. It specifies CAIGSPQGKAYEQYF.

The chain combines TRBV19 with TRBJ2-7; a weak D match, TRBD2 (5 bases). The CDR3 has 15 residues. V lost 5 bases and J lost 0, with 14 bases in between. CDR1 is LNHDA and CDR2 is SQIVND in the germline V gene (reference sequence). Here the CDR3 reads CASSSSSASSYEQYF. The CDR3 nucleotides are TGTGCCAGTAGTTCTAGCAGTGCCTCCTCCTACGAGCAGTACTTC.

The chain carries TRBV5-4 and TRBJ1-3; no clear D. This CDR3 is built from 16 residues. The V and J ends lost 3 bases and 4 bases respectively, with 17 bases between them. CDR1 and CDR2 (germline): SGHNT, YYREEE (reference sequence). CDR3 sequence reads: CASSSSHNLGGNTIYF. The DNA for the CDR3 is TGTGCCAGCAGCTCCTCTCATAACTTGGGCGGAAACACCATATATTTT.

The rearrangement links TRBV11-2 to TRBJ1-1, with D unclear. CDR1 SGHAT and CDR2 FQNNGV come from the germline V gene. This CDR3 spans 14 amino acids. V lost 2 bases and J lost 3, with 10 bases in between. CDR3 region: CASSLNSLHTEAFF. In nucleotides, the CDR3 is TGTGCCAGCAGCTTAAACAGTTTGCACACTGAAGCTTTCTTT.

This sequence joins TRBV10-3 and TRBJ2-3; 12 bases fit TRBD2. This CDR3 is 16 amino acids long. The germline CDR1 and CDR2 sequences are ENHRY and SYGVKD. V was clipped by 6 bases and J by 3 bases; unmatched bases: 7. CDR3 DNA sequence: TGTGCCATCAGCCCAACTAGCGGGGGGAAAACAGATACGCAGTATTTT. Its protein product is CAISPTSGGKTDTQYF.

The V and J genes are TRBV5-1 and TRBJ2-2; TRBD1 aligns across 8 bases. Trimming removed 3 bases from V and 6 bases from J; junction bases left unmatched: 7. Germline V gene lookup returns CDR1 SGHRS and CDR2 YFSETQ. The CDR3 length is 15 residues. The chain's CDR3 is CASSSRTGQAGELFF. The CDR3 nucleotides read TGCGCCAGCAGCTCCCGGACAGGGCAGGCCGGGGAGCTGTTTTTT. Drawing the rest from reference TRBV5-1 and TRBJ2-2, the complete variable domain is KAGVTQTPRYLIKTRGQQVTLSCSPISGHRSVSWYQQTPGQGLQFLFEYFSETQRNKGNFPGRFSGRQFSNSRSEMNVSTLELGDSALYLCASSSRTGQAGELFFGEGSRLTVL.